Listed below are T cell receptor beta chains from one sample, sequenced in a study of Ad26.COV2.S vaccination and SARS-CoV-2 variants. Measured with immunoSEQ multiplex PCR; TCRdb has only the in-frame clones, and not every one. The table shows about 350,000 clones, with roughly nine tenths occurring only once. The sample was peripheral blood, taken in a trial of Ad26.COV2.S vaccine versus placebo. These receptor sequences come from a person between 18 and 59 years old who received the Ad26.COV2.S COVID-19 vaccine or a placebo. Both conserved end residues are part of each CDR3. Fields, in order: clone size, V gene, J gene, D gene, CDR3 protein, CDR3 DNA. The D gene is left open where the match is weak. The size entry is marked missing in some rows and otherwise reads once, few, many or a size class.

clone size: .; V gene: TRBV19; J gene: TRBJ1-4; D gene: .; CDR3 protein: CASSPRTDNEKLFF; CDR3 DNA: TGTGCCAGTAGTCCCAGGACAGATAATGAAAAACTGTTTTTT
clone size: .; V gene: TRBV6-5; J gene: TRBJ1-2; D gene: .; CDR3 protein: CAATDIGANYGYTF; CDR3 DNA: TGTGCCGCCACGGATATTGGGGCTAACTATGGCTACACCTTC
clone size: .; V gene: TRBV6-6; J gene: TRBJ2-3; D gene: .; CDR3 protein: CATSVADTQYF; CDR3 DNA: TGTGCCACTTCGGTCGCAGATACGCAGTATTTT
clone size: .; V gene: TRBV6-2/TRBV6-3; J gene: TRBJ2-2; D gene: .; CDR3 protein: CASSYSPWEWINTGELFF; CDR3 DNA: TGTGCCAGCAGTTACTCGCCGTGGGAATGGATTAACACCGGGGAGCTGTTTTTT
clone size: .; V gene: TRBV2; J gene: TRBJ2-5; D gene: .; CDR3 protein: CASDGGETQYF; CDR3 DNA: TGTGCCAGCGACGGAGGAGAGACCCAGTACTTC
clone size: .; V gene: TRBV5-1; J gene: TRBJ2-2; D gene: TRBD1; CDR3 protein: CASSSLTGTTGELFF; CDR3 DNA: TGCGCCAGCAGCTCCTTGACAGGGACCACCGGGGAGCTGTTTTTT
clone size: .; V gene: TRBV5-1; J gene: TRBJ2-7; D gene: .; CDR3 protein: CASSLVTDRPFYEQYF; CDR3 DNA: TGCGCCAGCAGCTTGGTGACGGACAGACCCTTTTACGAGCAGTACTTC
clone size: .; V gene: TRBV6-1; J gene: TRBJ2-7; D gene: TRBD1; CDR3 protein: CASSEGSDRELYEQYF; CDR3 DNA: TGTGCCAGCAGTGAGGGTTCGGACAGGGAACTCTACGAGCAGTACTTC
clone size: .; V gene: TRBV7-3; J gene: TRBJ2-4; D gene: TRBD1; CDR3 protein: CASSLYPLRLQGAQAKNIQYF; CDR3 DNA: TGTGCCAGCAGCTTATATCCCCTCCGCCTACAGGGGGCGCAGGCCAAAAACATTCAGTACTTC
clone size: .; V gene: TRBV7-8; J gene: TRBJ1-2; D gene: TRBD1; CDR3 protein: CASSLAARAGTGGVTNYGYTF; CDR3 DNA: TGTGCCAGCAGCTTAGCGGCCCGGGCCGGGACAGGGGGGGTCACTAACTATGGCTACACCTTC
clone size: .; V gene: TRBV4-3; J gene: TRBJ2-7; D gene: .; CDR3 protein: CASSPADSVEQYF; CDR3 DNA: TGCGCCAGCAGCCCAGCGGACTCAGTCGAGCAGTACTTC
clone size: .; V gene: TRBV18; J gene: TRBJ2-5; D gene: TRBD2; CDR3 protein: CASSPGLAGQVEETQYF; CDR3 DNA: TGTGCCAGCTCACCCGGACTAGCGGGACAGGTCGAAGAGACCCAGTACTTC
clone size: .; V gene: TRBV5-1; J gene: TRBJ1-2; D gene: .; CDR3 protein: CASSSTGGRDGTNYGYTF; CDR3 DNA: TGCGCCAGCAGCTCCACCGGGGGTCGGGACGGAACTAACTATGGCTACACCTTC
clone size: .; V gene: TRBV24-1; J gene: TRBJ2-2; D gene: .; CDR3 protein: CATSDDHIAGELFF; CDR3 DNA: TGTGCCACCAGTGATGACCACATAGCCGGGGAGCTGTTTTTT
clone size: few; V gene: TRBV21-1; J gene: TRBJ1-6; D gene: .; CDR3 protein: CASSKGGTAKNSPLHF; CDR3 DNA: TGTGCCAGCAGCAAAGGCGGGACAGCTAAAAATTCACCCCTCCACTTT
clone size: .; V gene: TRBV5-1; J gene: TRBJ1-2; D gene: TRBD1; CDR3 protein: CASSSDRGSYGYTF; CDR3 DNA: TGCGCCAGCAGCTCGGACAGGGGGTCCTATGGCTACACCTTC
clone size: .; V gene: TRBV6-5; J gene: TRBJ2-1; D gene: .; CDR3 protein: CASSYSSTLNNEQFF; CDR3 DNA: TGTGCCAGCAGTTACTCGTCAACTCTCAACAATGAGCAGTTCTTC
clone size: .; V gene: TRBV19; J gene: TRBJ2-3; D gene: .; CDR3 protein: CASSRASWQAPSTDTQYF; CDR3 DNA: TGTGCCAGTAGTCGGGCGTCTTGGCAGGCCCCTAGCACAGATACGCAGTATTTT
clone size: few; V gene: TRBV9; J gene: TRBJ1-1; D gene: TRBD1; CDR3 protein: CASSPTGGLNTEAFF; CDR3 DNA: TGTGCCAGCAGCCCAACAGGGGGCTTGAACACTGAAGCTTTCTTT
clone size: .; V gene: TRBV27; J gene: TRBJ2-5; D gene: TRBD2; CDR3 protein: CASSYYGLAGGPSETQYF; CDR3 DNA: TGTGCCAGCAGTTATTACGGACTAGCGGGAGGGCCATCAGAGACCCAGTACTTC
clone size: .; V gene: TRBV18; J gene: TRBJ2-1; D gene: .; CDR3 protein: CASSVRGESYNEQFF; CDR3 DNA: TGTGCCAGCTCAGTCAGGGGGGAATCCTACAATGAGCAGTTCTTC
clone size: .; V gene: TRBV7-9; J gene: TRBJ1-1; D gene: .; CDR3 protein: CASSFLKTEAFF; CDR3 DNA: TGTGCCAGCAGCTTTTTGAAAACTGAAGCTTTCTTT
clone size: once; V gene: TRBV11-1; J gene: TRBJ2-1; D gene: .; CDR3 protein: CASSLASGNLYNEQFF; CDR3 DNA: TGTGCCAGCAGCTTAGCTAGCGGTAACCTATACAATGAGCAGTTCTTC
clone size: .; V gene: TRBV4-3; J gene: TRBJ2-4; D gene: TRBD1; CDR3 protein: CASSQGKPRTGLNKNIQYF; CDR3 DNA: TGCGCCAGCAGCCAAGGAAAACCGAGGACAGGGTTAAACAAAAACATTCAGTACTTC
clone size: few; V gene: TRBV21-1; J gene: TRBJ2-3; D gene: .; CDR3 protein: CASSRQGEAADTQYF; CDR3 DNA: TGTGCCAGCAGCAGACAGGGGGAGGCTGCAGATACGCAGTATTTT
clone size: .; V gene: TRBV14; J gene: TRBJ2-7; D gene: .; CDR3 protein: CASSHRDPYYEQYF; CDR3 DNA: TGTGCCAGCAGCCACCGGGACCCGTACTACGAGCAGTACTTC
clone size: .; V gene: TRBV5-1; J gene: TRBJ2-7; D gene: .; CDR3 protein: CASSLGGTYEQYF; CDR3 DNA: TGCGCCAGCAGCTTGGGGGGGACTTACGAGCAGTACTTC
clone size: .; V gene: TRBV11-1; J gene: TRBJ2-2; D gene: TRBD1; CDR3 protein: CASRSYRGTGELFF; CDR3 DNA: TGTGCCAGCAGATCGTACAGGGGCACCGGGGAGCTGTTTTTT
clone size: .; V gene: TRBV9; J gene: TRBJ1-3; D gene: .; CDR3 protein: CASSRGEVSGNTIYF; CDR3 DNA: TGTGCCAGCAGCCGGGGGGAGGTCTCTGGAAACACCATATATTTT
clone size: .; V gene: TRBV6-5; J gene: TRBJ1-3; D gene: .; CDR3 protein: CASSRPGYSGNTIYF; CDR3 DNA: TGTGCCAGCAGCCGACCGGGCTACTCTGGAAACACCATATATTTT
clone size: .; V gene: TRBV6-4; J gene: TRBJ2-7; D gene: .; CDR3 protein: CASSASGDSEQYF; CDR3 DNA: TGTGCCAGCAGTGCCTCGGGGGATTCCGAGCAGTACTTC
clone size: .; V gene: TRBV7-2; J gene: TRBJ1-1; D gene: .; CDR3 protein: CASSPSGGRNTEAFF; CDR3 DNA: TGTGCCAGCAGCCCTAGCGGGGGGCGGAACACTGAAGCTTTCTTT
clone size: .; V gene: TRBV9; J gene: TRBJ1-1; D gene: .; CDR3 protein: CASSLKQGNTEAFF; CDR3 DNA: TGTGCCAGCAGCCTCAAACAAGGGAACACTGAAGCTTTCTTT
clone size: .; V gene: TRBV6-5; J gene: TRBJ1-2; D gene: .; CDR3 protein: CASRRAGPLSGGYTF; CDR3 DNA: TGTGCCAGCAGACGAGCTGGACCTCTGTCTGGAGGCTACACCTTC
clone size: .; V gene: TRBV19; J gene: TRBJ2-1; D gene: .; CDR3 protein: CASSIPGNGEQFF; CDR3 DNA: TGTGCCAGTAGTATCCCCGGGAACGGGGAGCAGTTCTTC
clone size: .; V gene: TRBV27; J gene: TRBJ2-7; D gene: TRBD2; CDR3 protein: CASRARTSGASYEQYF; CDR3 DNA: TGTGCCAGCAGGGCCAGGACTAGCGGGGCCTCCTACGAGCAGTACTTC
clone size: .; V gene: TRBV15; J gene: TRBJ1-4; D gene: TRBD1; CDR3 protein: CATSRDGGQGYEKLFF; CDR3 DNA: TGTGCCACCAGCAGAGATGGGGGACAGGGGTATGAAAAACTGTTTTTT
clone size: once; V gene: TRBV19; J gene: TRBJ1-4; D gene: .; CDR3 protein: CASSAVTGNKGEKLFF; CDR3 DNA: TGTGCCAGTAGTGCTGTTACAGGGAACAAAGGTGAAAAACTGTTTTTT
clone size: .; V gene: TRBV10-3; J gene: TRBJ1-4; D gene: .; CDR3 protein: CAISESGTSNEKLFF; CDR3 DNA: TGTGCCATCAGTGAGTCTGGGACATCGAATGAAAAACTGTTTTTT
clone size: .; V gene: TRBV21-1; J gene: TRBJ2-5; D gene: .; CDR3 protein: CASLAGAQETQYF; CDR3 DNA: TGTGCCAGCTTAGCGGGAGCCCAAGAGACCCAGTACTTC
clone size: .; V gene: TRBV7-9; J gene: TRBJ1-1; D gene: .; CDR3 protein: CASSLDMNTEAFF; CDR3 DNA: TGTGCCAGCAGTCTTGATATGAACACTGAAGCTTTCTTT
clone size: .; V gene: TRBV28; J gene: TRBJ1-1; D gene: .; CDR3 protein: CAIGIGEAFF; CDR3 DNA: TGTGCCATCGGTATTGGTGAAGCTTTCTTT
clone size: once; V gene: TRBV11-2; J gene: TRBJ2-1; D gene: .; CDR3 protein: CASSLDLPSYNEQFF; CDR3 DNA: TGTGCCAGCAGTTTGGACTTGCCCTCCTACAATGAGCAGTTCTTC
clone size: .; V gene: TRBV7-2; J gene: TRBJ1-1; D gene: .; CDR3 protein: CASSRDRNTEAFF; CDR3 DNA: TGTGCCAGCAGCCGTGACAGGAACACTGAAGCTTTCTTT